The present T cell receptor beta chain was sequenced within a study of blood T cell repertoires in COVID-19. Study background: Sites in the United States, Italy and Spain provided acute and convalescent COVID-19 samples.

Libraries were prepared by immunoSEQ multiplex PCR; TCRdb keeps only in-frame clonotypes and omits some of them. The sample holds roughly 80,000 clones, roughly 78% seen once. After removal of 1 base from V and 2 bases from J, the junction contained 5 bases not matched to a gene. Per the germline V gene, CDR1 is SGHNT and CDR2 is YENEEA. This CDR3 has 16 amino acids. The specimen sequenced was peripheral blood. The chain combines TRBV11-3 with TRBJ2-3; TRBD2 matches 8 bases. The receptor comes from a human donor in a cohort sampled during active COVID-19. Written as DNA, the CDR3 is TGTGCCAGCAGCTTAGGCCGGGGGGGGCACACAGATACGCAGTATTTT. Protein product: CASSLGRGGHTDTQYF.